This is a list of T cell receptor beta chains from one sample in a study of T cell responses to AZD1222 COVID-19 vaccine. The assay was immunoSEQ multiplex PCR, and TCRdb's table has in-frame clones only and misses some. The sample lists about 85,000 clones, approximately 83% seen once, with approximately 7.9% in the top ten. The source material was peripheral blood, sampled on day 0 of AZD1222 vaccination. All receptors come from an adult in good health. Both conserved end residues are part of each CDR3. A D gene is named only where the DNA matches it firmly. Expanded clones get a size class; other rows say once, few or many, or leave the size out.

j_call: TRBJ2-1; d_call: TRBD2; clone_size: -; v_call: TRBV4-2; cdr3_nt: TGTGCCAGCAGCCAGGACCTAGCGGGAGGGGGCAATGAGCAGTTCTTC; cdr3_aa: CASSQDLAGGGNEQFF
j_call: TRBJ2-3; d_call: -; clone_size: -; v_call: TRBV11-2; cdr3_nt: TGTGCCAGCAGCCTAGAGAGGGGGGATACGCAGTATTTT; cdr3_aa: CASSLERGDTQYF
j_call: TRBJ2-3; d_call: TRBD1; clone_size: -; v_call: TRBV7-9; cdr3_nt: TGTGCCAGCAGCTTGGGGGCAGGGGGCCAAGATACGCAGTATTTT; cdr3_aa: CASSLGAGGQDTQYF
j_call: TRBJ2-2; d_call: -; clone_size: -; v_call: TRBV19; cdr3_nt: TGTGCCAGTAGTATACACCCGGTTAACACCGGGGAGCTGTTTTTT; cdr3_aa: CASSIHPVNTGELFF
j_call: TRBJ2-1; d_call: -; clone_size: few; v_call: TRBV21-1; cdr3_nt: TGTGCCAGCAGCGTCGAGGACAGCAGATGGACCTACAATGAGCAGTTCTTC; cdr3_aa: CASSVEDSRWTYNEQFF
j_call: TRBJ1-2; d_call: -; clone_size: -; v_call: TRBV4-2; cdr3_nt: TGTGCCAGCAGCCAAGATCTATGGGGCTACACCTTC; cdr3_aa: CASSQDLWGYTF
j_call: TRBJ2-5; d_call: -; clone_size: -; v_call: TRBV5-1; cdr3_nt: TGCGCCAGCAGCTTGGTTGGGGGAGTAGAGACCCAGTACTTC; cdr3_aa: CASSLVGGVETQYF
j_call: TRBJ1-5; d_call: -; clone_size: -; v_call: TRBV28; cdr3_nt: TGTGCCAGCAGGGACAGCTATAGCAATCAGCCCCAGCATTTT; cdr3_aa: CASRDSYSNQPQHF
j_call: TRBJ1-6; d_call: TRBD1; clone_size: -; v_call: TRBV5-1; cdr3_nt: TGCGCCTCCAGCACTAGGGGGCCGTATAATTCACCCCTCCACTTT; cdr3_aa: CASSTRGPYNSPLHF
j_call: TRBJ1-6; d_call: TRBD1; clone_size: -; v_call: TRBV2; cdr3_nt: TGTGCCACCGCCGAAGCAGGGGGCAATTCACCCCTCCACTTT; cdr3_aa: CATAEAGGNSPLHF
j_call: TRBJ2-7; d_call: -; clone_size: once; v_call: TRBV29-1; cdr3_nt: TGCAGCGTGGGGGTCGGGCTGGGTTCCTACGAGCAGTACTTC; cdr3_aa: CSVGVGLGSYEQYF
j_call: TRBJ1-5; d_call: -; clone_size: -; v_call: TRBV4-1; cdr3_nt: TGCGCCAGCAGCCAAGTGAGGGATGGCAATCAGCCCCAGCATTTT; cdr3_aa: CASSQVRDGNQPQHF
j_call: TRBJ2-1; d_call: -; clone_size: -; v_call: TRBV21-1; cdr3_nt: TGTGCCAGCAGCAAAGATGAGGGGGTGCGCGCCCCGGGGTACAATGAGCAGTTCTTC; cdr3_aa: CASSKDEGVRAPGYNEQFF
j_call: TRBJ2-1; d_call: TRBD2; clone_size: -; v_call: TRBV5-1; cdr3_nt: TGCGCCAGCACCCCCTCACTAGCGGGGGACAATGAGCAGTTCTTC; cdr3_aa: CASTPSLAGDNEQFF
j_call: TRBJ2-1; d_call: TRBD1; clone_size: -; v_call: TRBV18; cdr3_nt: TGTGCCAGCTCACCACCGACAGGGGGGAATGAGCAGTTCTTC; cdr3_aa: CASSPPTGGNEQFF
j_call: TRBJ1-5; d_call: -; clone_size: -; v_call: TRBV11-2; cdr3_nt: TGTGCCAGCAGCTTAGAGGGTTCCAATCAGCCCCAGCATTTT; cdr3_aa: CASSLEGSNQPQHF
j_call: TRBJ1-4; d_call: -; clone_size: -; v_call: TRBV7-2; cdr3_nt: TGTGCCAGCAGCCAAGGTTTTTCAGGGATTAATGAAAAACTGTTTTTT; cdr3_aa: CASSQGFSGINEKLFF
j_call: TRBJ1-2; d_call: -; clone_size: few; v_call: TRBV10-3; cdr3_nt: TGTGCCATCAGGGCCGGGACGGGGAACTATGGCTACACCTTC; cdr3_aa: CAIRAGTGNYGYTF
j_call: TRBJ1-1; d_call: -; clone_size: -; v_call: TRBV9; cdr3_nt: TGTGCCAGCAGCGAACAGGGAAGTACTGAAGCTTTCTTT; cdr3_aa: CASSEQGSTEAFF
j_call: TRBJ2-3; d_call: -; clone_size: -; v_call: TRBV7-2; cdr3_nt: TGTGCCAGCAGTTGGCGCGGTGGGGAGTCCACAGATACGCAGTATTTT; cdr3_aa: CASSWRGGESTDTQYF
j_call: TRBJ2-7; d_call: TRBD2; clone_size: -; v_call: TRBV9; cdr3_nt: TGTGCCAGCAGCGTAGGAGGTAGCGGGAGAGGCGAGCAGTACTTC; cdr3_aa: CASSVGGSGRGEQYF
j_call: TRBJ2-5; d_call: -; clone_size: -; v_call: TRBV5-5; cdr3_nt: TGTGCCAGCAGCCTCTACAACTCGGGCAAGCAAGAGACCCAGTACTTC; cdr3_aa: CASSLYNSGKQETQYF
j_call: TRBJ1-5; d_call: -; clone_size: -; v_call: TRBV7-2; cdr3_nt: TGTGCCAGCAGCTTATATAGTAGCGGTAGCAATCAGCCCCAGCATTTT; cdr3_aa: CASSLYSSGSNQPQHF
j_call: TRBJ2-7; d_call: TRBD2; clone_size: -; v_call: TRBV5-8; cdr3_nt: TGTGCCAGCAGCTTGGGAGGGACTAGCGTTCGGAGCGAGCAGTACTTC; cdr3_aa: CASSLGGTSVRSEQYF
j_call: TRBJ1-2; d_call: -; clone_size: -; v_call: TRBV12-3/TRBV12-4; cdr3_nt: TGTGCCAGCACCCCGCCGATCACCTTC; cdr3_aa: CASTPPITF
j_call: TRBJ1-4; d_call: -; clone_size: once; v_call: TRBV4-1; cdr3_nt: TGCGCCAGCAGCCAAGAAGGGGCAGGGGCGAGGGAAAAACTGTTTTTT; cdr3_aa: CASSQEGAGAREKLFF
j_call: TRBJ2-1; d_call: TRBD1; clone_size: -; v_call: TRBV7-9; cdr3_nt: TGTGCCAGCAGCTTCACAGGGGGGAGTGAGCAGTTCTTC; cdr3_aa: CASSFTGGSEQFF
j_call: TRBJ2-5; d_call: TRBD1; clone_size: -; v_call: TRBV19; cdr3_nt: TGTGCCAGTAGCCCAGGGACAGGCGATCCCGAGACCCAGTACTTC; cdr3_aa: CASSPGTGDPETQYF
j_call: TRBJ2-1; d_call: TRBD2; clone_size: -; v_call: TRBV7-2; cdr3_nt: TGTGCCAGCAGCTTAGCTCGCGGGAGTGGTGTACGGTTCTTC; cdr3_aa: CASSLARGSGVRFF
j_call: TRBJ2-7; d_call: TRBD1; clone_size: -; v_call: TRBV14; cdr3_nt: TGTGCCAGCAGCCATGAAGGACAGGGGGTTGGCTACGAGCAGTACTTC; cdr3_aa: CASSHEGQGVGYEQYF
j_call: TRBJ2-3; d_call: -; clone_size: -; v_call: TRBV7-2; cdr3_nt: TGTGCCAGCAGCTTACTCGCAGGTGGGGAAACAGATACGCAGTATTTT; cdr3_aa: CASSLLAGGETDTQYF